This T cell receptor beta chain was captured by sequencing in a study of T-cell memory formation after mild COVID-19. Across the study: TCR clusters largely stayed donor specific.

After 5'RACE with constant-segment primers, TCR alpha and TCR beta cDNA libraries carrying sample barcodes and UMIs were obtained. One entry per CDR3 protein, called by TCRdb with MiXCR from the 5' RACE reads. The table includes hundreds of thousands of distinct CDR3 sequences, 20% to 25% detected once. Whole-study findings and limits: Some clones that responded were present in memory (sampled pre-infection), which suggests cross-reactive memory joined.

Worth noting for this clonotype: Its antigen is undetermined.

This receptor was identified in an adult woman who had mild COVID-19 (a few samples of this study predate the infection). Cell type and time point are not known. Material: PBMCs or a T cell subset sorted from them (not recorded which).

The CDR3 protein is CASSQIGQGNSGANVLTF. The CDR3 nucleotides are TGTGCCAGCAGCCAGATCGGACAGGGAAACTCTGGGGCCAACGTCCTGACTTTC. The rearrangement joins TRBV6-2 or TRBV6-3 to TRBJ2-6, with 8 bases identical to TRBD1. CDR3 length: 18 amino acids. Germline loops: CDR1 MNHEY, CDR2 SVGEGT. J was trimmed by 0 bases and V by 6 bases; bases with no gene match: 10.